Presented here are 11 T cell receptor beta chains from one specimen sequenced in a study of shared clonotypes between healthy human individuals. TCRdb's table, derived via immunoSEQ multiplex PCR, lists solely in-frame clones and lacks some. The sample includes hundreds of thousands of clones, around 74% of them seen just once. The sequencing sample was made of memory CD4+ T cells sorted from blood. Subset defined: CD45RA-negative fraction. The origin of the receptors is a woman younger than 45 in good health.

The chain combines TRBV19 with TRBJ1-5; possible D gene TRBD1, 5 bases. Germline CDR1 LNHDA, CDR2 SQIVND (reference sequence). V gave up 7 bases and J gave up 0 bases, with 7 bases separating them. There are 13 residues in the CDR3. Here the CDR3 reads CASMGDSNQPQHF. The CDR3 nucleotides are TGTGCCAGTATGGGGGATAGCAATCAGCCCCAGCATTTT.

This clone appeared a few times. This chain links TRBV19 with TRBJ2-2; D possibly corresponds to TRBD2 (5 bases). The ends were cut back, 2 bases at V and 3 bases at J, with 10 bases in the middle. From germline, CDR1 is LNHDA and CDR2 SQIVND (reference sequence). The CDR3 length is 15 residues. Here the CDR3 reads CASSISGRHTGELFF. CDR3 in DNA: TGTGCCAGTAGTATATCTGGGAGACACACCGGGGAGCTGTTTTTT.

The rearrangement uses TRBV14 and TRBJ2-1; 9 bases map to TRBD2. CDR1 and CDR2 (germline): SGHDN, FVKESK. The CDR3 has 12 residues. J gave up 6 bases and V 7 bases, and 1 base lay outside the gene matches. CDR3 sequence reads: CASKLAGNEQFF. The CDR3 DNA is TGTGCCAGCAAACTAGCGGGCAATGAGCAGTTCTTC.

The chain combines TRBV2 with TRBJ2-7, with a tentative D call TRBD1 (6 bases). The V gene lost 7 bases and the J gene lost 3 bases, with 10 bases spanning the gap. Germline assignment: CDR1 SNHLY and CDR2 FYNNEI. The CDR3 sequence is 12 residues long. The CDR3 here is CASTGQIYEQYF. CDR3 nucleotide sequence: TGTGCCAGCACCGGACAGATCTACGAGCAGTACTTC.

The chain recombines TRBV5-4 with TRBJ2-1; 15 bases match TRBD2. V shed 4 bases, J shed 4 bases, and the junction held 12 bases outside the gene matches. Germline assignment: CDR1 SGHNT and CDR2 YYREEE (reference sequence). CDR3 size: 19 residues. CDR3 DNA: TGTGCCAGCAGCCCGGCCGGGACTAGCGGGAGGCTGCGGTACAATGAGCAGTTCTTC. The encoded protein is CASSPAGTSGRLRYNEQFF.

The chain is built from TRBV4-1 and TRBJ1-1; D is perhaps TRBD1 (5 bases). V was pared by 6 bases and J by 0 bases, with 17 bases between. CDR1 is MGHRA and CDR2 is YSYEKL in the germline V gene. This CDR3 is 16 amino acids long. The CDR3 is CASSRGAAVMNTEAFF. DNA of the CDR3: TGCGCCAGCAGTCGCGGGGCAGCCGTCATGAACACTGAAGCTTTCTTT.

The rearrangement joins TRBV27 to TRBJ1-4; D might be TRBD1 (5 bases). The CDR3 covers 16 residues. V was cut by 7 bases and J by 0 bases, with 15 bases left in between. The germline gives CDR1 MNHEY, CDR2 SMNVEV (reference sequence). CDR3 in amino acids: CASTPGVGTTNEKLFF. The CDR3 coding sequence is TGTGCCAGCACCCCGGGGGTTGGGACAACTAATGAAAAACTGTTTTTT.

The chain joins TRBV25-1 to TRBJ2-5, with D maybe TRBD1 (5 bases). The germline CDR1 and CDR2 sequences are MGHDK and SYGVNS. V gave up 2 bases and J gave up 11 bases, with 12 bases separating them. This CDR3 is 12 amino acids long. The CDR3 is CASSERQLEQYF. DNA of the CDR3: TGTGCCAGCAGTGAAAGACAGCTGGAGCAGTACTTC.

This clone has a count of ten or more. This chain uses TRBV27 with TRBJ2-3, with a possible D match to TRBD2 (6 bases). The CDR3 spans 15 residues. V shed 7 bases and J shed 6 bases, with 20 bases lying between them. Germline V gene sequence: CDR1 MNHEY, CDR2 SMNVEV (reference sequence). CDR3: CASNRLSGGQDTQYF. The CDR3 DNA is TGTGCCAGCAACCGATTGTCCGGAGGGCAGGATACGCAGTATTTT.

The CDR3 spells CANKENTEAFF. The CDR3 bases are TGTGCCAACAAGGAGAACACTGAAGCTTTCTTT. The chain combines TRBV6-1 with TRBJ1-1; D not resolved. The length of the CDR3 is 11 residues. V was trimmed by 10 bases and J by 1 base, leaving 7 bases between them. In germline, CDR1 is MNHNS, CDR2 SASEGT.

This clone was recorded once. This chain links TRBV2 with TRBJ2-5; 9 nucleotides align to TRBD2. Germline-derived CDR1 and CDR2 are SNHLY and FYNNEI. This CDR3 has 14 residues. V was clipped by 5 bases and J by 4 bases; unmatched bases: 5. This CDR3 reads CASSSGRLSETQYF. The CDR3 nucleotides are TGTGCCAGCAGTAGCGGGAGGTTGTCAGAGACCCAGTACTTC.